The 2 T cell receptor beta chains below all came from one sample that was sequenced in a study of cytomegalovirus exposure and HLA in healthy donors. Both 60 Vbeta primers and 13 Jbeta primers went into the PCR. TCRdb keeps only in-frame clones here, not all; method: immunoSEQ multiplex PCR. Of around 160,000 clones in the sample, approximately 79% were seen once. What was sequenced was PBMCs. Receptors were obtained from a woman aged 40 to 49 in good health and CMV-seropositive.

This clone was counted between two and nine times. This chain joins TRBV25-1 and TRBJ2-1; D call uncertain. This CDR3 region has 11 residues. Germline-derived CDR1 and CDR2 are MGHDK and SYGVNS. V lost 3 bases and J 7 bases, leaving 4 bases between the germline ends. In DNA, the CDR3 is TGTGCCAGCAGTGACTCTAATGAGCAGTTCTTC. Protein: CASSDSNEQFF.

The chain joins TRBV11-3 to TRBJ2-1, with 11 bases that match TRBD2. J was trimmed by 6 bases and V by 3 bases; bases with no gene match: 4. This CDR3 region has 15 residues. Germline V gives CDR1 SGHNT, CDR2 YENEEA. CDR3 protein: CASSFSGGAVNEQFF. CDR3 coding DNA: TGTGCCAGCAGCTTTAGCGGGGGGGCGGTCAATGAGCAGTTCTTC.